This T cell receptor (beta chain) was captured by sequencing in a study of cytomegalovirus exposure and HLA in healthy donors. Findings and caveats of the study: A later analysis revealed that TCR association rates differed between HLA loci, peaking at DRB1 and bottoming out at HLA-C. Within an earlier analysis, most TCR beta V segments proved productive either about 90% or about 30% of the time. Some TCR beta chains (164 of them) were listed as cytomegalovirus-associated.

A note on this clone: Its specificity is not known.

PCR used 60 Vbeta primers and 13 Jbeta primers. Libraries were prepared by immunoSEQ multiplex PCR; TCRdb keeps only in-frame clonotypes and omits some of them. The table records 120,000 or so clones, roughly two thirds of them present only once. The ends were cut back, 3 bases at V and 3 bases at J, with 17 bases in the middle. CDR3 length: 16 amino acids. CDR1 is KGHSH, CDR2 LQKENI, per germline. J is TRBJ2-5 and V is TRBV18, with a tentative D call TRBD1 (5 bases). This TCR came from a man aged 25-45 years in good health and CMV-seropositive. The sequenced sample was PBMCs. CDR3: CASSPFAQGLKETQYF. In DNA, the CDR3 is TGTGCCAGCTCACCTTTCGCCCAGGGCTTAAAAGAGACCCAGTACTTC. Full variable domain (rest looked up from reference TRBV18 and TRBJ2-5): NAGVMQNPRHLVRRRGQEARLRCSPMKGHSHVYWYRQLPEEGLKFMVYLQKENIIDESGMPKERFSAEFPKEGPSILRIQQVVRGDSAAYFCASSPFAQGLKETQYFGPGTRLLVL.